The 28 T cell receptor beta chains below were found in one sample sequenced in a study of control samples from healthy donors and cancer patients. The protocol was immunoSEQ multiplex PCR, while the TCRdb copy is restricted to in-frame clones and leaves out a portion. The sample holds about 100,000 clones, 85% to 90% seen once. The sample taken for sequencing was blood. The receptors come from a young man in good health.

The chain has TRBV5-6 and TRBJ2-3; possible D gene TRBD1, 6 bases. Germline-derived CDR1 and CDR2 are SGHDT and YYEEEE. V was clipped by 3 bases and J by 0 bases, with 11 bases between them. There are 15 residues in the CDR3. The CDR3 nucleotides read TGTGCCAGCAGCTGGACAGTTACTAGCACAGATACGCAGTATTTT. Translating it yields CASSWTVTSTDTQYF. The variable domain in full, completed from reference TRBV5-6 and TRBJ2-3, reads DAGVTQSPTHLIKTRGQQVTLRCSPKSGHDTVSWYQQALGQGPQFIFQYYEEEERQRGNFPDRFSGHQFPNYSSELNVNALLLGDSALYLCASSWTVTSTDTQYFGPGTRLTVL.

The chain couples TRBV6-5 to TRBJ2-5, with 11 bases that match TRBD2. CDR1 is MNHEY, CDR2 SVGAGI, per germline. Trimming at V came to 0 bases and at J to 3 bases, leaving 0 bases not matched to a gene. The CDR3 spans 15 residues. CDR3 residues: CASSYSTSGEETQYF. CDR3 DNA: TGTGCCAGCAGTTACTCGACTAGCGGGGAAGAGACCCAGTACTTC.

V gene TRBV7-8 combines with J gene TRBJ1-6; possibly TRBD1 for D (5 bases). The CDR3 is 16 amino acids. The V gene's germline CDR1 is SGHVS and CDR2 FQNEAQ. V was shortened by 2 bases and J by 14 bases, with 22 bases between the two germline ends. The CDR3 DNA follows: TGTGCCAGCAGCTTACCCTCCCGGGACGGCCGTTCTTCCCTCCACTTT. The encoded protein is CASSLPSRDGRSSLHF.

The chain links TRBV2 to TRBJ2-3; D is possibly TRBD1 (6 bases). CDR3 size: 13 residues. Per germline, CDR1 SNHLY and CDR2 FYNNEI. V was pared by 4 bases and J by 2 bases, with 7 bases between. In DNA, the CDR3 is TGTGCCAGCAGTGGGGGACACACAGATACGCAGTATTTT. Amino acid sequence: CASSGGHTDTQYF.

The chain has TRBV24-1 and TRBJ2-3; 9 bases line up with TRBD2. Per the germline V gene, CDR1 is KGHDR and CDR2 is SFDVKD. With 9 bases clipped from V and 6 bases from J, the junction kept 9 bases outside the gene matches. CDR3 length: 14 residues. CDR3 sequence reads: CATCSSGARDTQYF. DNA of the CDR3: TGTGCCACCTGCTCTAGCGGGGCTAGGGATACGCAGTATTTT.

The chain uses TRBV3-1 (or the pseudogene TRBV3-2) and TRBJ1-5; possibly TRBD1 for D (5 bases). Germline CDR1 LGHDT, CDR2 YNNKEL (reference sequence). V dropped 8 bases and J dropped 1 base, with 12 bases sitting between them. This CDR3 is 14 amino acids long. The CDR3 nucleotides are TGTGCCAGCTCCAGGGTAGGGAGCAATCAGCCCCAGCATTTT. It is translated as CASSRVGSNQPQHF.

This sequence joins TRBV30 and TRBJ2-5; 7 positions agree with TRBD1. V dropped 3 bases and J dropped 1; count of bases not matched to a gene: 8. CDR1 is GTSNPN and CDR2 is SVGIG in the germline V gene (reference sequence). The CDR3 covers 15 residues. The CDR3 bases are TGTGCCTGGAGGGATGGACAGGCATTCCAAGAGACCCAGTACTTC. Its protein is CAWRDGQAFQETQYF. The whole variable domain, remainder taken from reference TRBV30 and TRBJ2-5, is SQTIHQWPATLVQPVGSPLSLECTVEGTSNPNLYWYRQAAGRGLQLLFYSVGIGQISSEVPQNLSASRPQDRQFILSSKKLLLSDSGFYLCAWRDGQAFQETQYFGPGTRLLVL.

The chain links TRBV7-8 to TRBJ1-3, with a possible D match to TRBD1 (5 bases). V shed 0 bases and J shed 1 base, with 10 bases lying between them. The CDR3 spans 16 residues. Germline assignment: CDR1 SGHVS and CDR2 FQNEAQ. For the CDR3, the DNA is TGTGCCAGCAGCTTAGCGCTTCGGGGGTCTGGAAACACCATATATTTT. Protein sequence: CASSLALRGSGNTIYF.

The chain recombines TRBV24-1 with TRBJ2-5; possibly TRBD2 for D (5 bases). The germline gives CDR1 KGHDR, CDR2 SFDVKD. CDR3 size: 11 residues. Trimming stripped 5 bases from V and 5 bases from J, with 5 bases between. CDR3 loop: CATSGRETQYF. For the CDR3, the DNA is TGTGCCACCAGTGGGAGGGAGACCCAGTACTTC.

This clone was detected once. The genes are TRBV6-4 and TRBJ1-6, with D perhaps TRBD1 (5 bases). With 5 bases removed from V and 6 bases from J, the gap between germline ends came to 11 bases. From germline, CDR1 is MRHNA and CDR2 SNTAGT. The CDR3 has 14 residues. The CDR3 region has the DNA TGTGCCAGCAGTCCTGACAGCCTTAATTCACCCCTCCACTTT. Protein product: CASSPDSLNSPLHF.

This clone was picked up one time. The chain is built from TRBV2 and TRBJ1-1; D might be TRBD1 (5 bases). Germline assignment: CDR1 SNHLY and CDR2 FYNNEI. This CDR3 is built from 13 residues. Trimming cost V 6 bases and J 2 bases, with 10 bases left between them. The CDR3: CASRGLINTEAFF. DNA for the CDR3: TGTGCCAGCAGGGGACTGATCAACACTGAAGCTTTCTTT.

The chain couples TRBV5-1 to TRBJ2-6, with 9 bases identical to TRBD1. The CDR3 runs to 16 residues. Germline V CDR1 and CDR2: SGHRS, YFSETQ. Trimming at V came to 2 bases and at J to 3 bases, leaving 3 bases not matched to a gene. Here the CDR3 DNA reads TGCGCCAGCAGCTTACAGGGGGCGAGTGGGGCCAACGTCCTGACTTTC. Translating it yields CASSLQGASGANVLTF.

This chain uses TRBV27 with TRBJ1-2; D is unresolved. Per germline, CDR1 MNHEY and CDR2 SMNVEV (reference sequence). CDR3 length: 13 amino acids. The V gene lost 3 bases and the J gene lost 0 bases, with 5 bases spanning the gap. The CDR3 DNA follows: TGTGCCAGCAGTTTCCGGGCTAACTATGGCTACACCTTC. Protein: CASSFRANYGYTF.

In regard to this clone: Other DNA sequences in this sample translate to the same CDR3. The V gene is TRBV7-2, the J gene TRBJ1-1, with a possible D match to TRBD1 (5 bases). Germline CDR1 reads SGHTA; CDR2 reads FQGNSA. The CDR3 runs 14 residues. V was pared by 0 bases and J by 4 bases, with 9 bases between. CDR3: CASSLAGGATEAFF. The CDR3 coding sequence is TGTGCCAGCAGCTTAGCGGGAGGGGCCACTGAAGCTTTCTTT.

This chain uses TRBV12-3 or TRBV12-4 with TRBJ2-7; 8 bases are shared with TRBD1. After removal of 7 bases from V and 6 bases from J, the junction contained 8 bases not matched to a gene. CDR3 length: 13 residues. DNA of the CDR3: TGTGCCAGCAACTCAGACAGGGGCGGCGAGCAGTACTTC. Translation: CASNSDRGGEQYF.

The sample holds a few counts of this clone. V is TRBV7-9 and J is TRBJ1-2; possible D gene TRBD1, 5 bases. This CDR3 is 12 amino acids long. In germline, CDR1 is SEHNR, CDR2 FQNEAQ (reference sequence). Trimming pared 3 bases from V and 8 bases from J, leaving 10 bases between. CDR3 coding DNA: TGTGCCAGCAGCTTGAGGACATGGGGCTACACCTTC. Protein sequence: CASSLRTWGYTF.

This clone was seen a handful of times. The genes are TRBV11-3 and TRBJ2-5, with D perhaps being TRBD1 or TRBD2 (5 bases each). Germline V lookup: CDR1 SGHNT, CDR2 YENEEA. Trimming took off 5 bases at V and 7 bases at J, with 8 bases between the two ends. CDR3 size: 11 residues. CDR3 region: CASSTGRTQYF. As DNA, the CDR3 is TGTGCCAGCAGCACGGGACGGACCCAGTACTTC. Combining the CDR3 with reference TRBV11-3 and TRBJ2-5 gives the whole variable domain EAGVVQSPRYKIIEKKQPVAFWCNPISGHNTLYWYLQNLGQGPELLIRYENEEAVDDSQLPKDRFSAERLKGVDSTLKIQPAELGDSAVYLCASSTGRTQYFGPGTRLLVL.

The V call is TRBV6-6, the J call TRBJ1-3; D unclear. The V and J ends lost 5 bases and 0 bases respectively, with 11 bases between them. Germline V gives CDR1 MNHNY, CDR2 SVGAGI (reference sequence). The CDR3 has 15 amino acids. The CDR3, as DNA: TGTGCCAGCAGTCCACCGGCCGACTCTGGAAACACCATATATTTT. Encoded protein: CASSPPADSGNTIYF.

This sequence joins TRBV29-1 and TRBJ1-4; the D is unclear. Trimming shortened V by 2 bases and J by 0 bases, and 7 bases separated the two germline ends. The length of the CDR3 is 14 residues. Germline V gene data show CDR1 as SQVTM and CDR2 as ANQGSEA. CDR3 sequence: CSVERRSTNEKLFF. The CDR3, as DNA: TGCAGCGTTGAACGCAGATCAACTAATGAAAAACTGTTTTTT.

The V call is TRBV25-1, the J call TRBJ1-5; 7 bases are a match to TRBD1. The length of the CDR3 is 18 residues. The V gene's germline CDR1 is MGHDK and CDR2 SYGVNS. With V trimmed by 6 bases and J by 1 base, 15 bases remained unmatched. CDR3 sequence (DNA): TGTGCCAGCAGGCTCACCTCGGGACAGCCTACAAGCAATCAGCCCCAGCATTTT. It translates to CASRLTSGQPTSNQPQHF.

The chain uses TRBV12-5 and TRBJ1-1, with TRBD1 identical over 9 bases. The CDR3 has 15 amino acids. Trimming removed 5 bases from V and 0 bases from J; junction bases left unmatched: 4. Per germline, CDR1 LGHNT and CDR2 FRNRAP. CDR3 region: CASGAGQGLNTEAFF. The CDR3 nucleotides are TGTGCTAGTGGTGCTGGACAGGGGTTGAACACTGAAGCTTTCTTT.

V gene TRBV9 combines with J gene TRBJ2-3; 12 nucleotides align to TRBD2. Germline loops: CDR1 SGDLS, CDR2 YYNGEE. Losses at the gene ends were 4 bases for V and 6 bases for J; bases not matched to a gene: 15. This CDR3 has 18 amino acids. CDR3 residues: CASSPKWTSGITSDTQYF. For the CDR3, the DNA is TGTGCCAGCAGCCCTAAATGGACTAGCGGGATTACATCCGATACGCAGTATTTT. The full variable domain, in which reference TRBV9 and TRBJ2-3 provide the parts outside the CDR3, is DSGVTQTPKHLITATGQRVTLRCSPRSGDLSVYWYQQSLDQGLQFLIQYYNGEERAKGNILERFSAQQFPDLHSELNLSSLELGDSALYFCASSPKWTSGITSDTQYFGPGTRLTVL.

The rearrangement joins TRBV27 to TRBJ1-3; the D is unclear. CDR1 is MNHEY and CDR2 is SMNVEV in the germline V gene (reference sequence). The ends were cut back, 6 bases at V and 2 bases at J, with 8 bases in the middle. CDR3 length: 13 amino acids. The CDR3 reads CASSLHPGNTIYF. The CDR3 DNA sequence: TGTGCCAGCAGCTTACACCCTGGAAACACCATATATTTT.

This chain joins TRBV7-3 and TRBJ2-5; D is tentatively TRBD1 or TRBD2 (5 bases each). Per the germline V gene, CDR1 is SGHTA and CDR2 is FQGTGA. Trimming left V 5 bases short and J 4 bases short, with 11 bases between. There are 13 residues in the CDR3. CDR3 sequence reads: CASSQGLAETQYF. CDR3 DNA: TGTGCCAGCAGCCAGGGTCTAGCAGAGACCCAGTACTTC.

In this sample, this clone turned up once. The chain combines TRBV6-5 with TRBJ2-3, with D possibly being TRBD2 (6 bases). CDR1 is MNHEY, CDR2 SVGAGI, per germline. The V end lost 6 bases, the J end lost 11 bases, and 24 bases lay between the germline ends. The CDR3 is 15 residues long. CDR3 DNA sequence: TGTGCCAGCAGGCCCAACCCCCTGACTGGAGGGAGGCAGTATTTT. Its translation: CASRPNPLTGGRQYF.

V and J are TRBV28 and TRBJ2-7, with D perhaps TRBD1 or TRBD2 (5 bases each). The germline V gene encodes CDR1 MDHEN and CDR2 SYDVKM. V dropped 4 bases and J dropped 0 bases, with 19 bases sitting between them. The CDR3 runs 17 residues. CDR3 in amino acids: CASSSVGDDFGSYEQYF. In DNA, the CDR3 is TGTGCCAGCAGTTCAGTTGGGGACGACTTCGGCTCCTACGAGCAGTACTTC.

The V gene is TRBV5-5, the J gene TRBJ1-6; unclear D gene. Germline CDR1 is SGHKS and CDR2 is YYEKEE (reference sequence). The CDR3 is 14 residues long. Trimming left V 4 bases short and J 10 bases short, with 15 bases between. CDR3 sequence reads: CASSIRTGTSPLHF. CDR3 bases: TGTGCCAGCAGCATCCGGACGGGTACCTCACCCCTCCACTTT.

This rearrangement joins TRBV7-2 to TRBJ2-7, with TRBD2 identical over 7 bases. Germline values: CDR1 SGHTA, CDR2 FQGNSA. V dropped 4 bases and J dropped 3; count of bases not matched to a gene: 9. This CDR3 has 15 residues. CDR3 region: CASSSQGGRNYEQYF. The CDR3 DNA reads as TGTGCCAGCAGCTCCCAGGGAGGGAGGAACTACGAGCAGTACTTC.